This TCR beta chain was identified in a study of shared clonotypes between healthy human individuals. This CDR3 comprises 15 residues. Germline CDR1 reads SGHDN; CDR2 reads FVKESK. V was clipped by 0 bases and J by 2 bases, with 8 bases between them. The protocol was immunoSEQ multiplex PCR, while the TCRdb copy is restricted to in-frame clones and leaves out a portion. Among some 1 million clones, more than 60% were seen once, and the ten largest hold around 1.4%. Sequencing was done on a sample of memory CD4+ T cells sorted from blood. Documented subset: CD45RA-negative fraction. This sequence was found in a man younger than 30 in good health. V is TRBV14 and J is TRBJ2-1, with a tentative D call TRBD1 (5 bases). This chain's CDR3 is CASSQDPTAYNEQFF. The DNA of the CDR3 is TGTGCCAGCAGCCAAGACCCGACAGCCTACAATGAGCAGTTCTTC.